The 2 T cell receptor beta chains reported below all come from one sample, sequenced in a study of cytomegalovirus exposure and HLA in healthy donors (TCRdb year 2017). Preparation of the library involved the immunoSEQ multiplex PCR assay. The multiplex PCR relied on a mix of 60 forward primers for TCR Vbeta segments and 13 reverse primers for TCR Jbeta segments. Imported from immuneACCESS, the table was reduced by TCRdb to in-frame sequences with V and J called. These copies leave out some clones; in studies compared against another copy, an unresolved V gene accounts for under half, and the cause of the remainder is not known. In all, the sample holds around 85,000 clones, and 80% of those were seen once. Approximately 30% of the sample comes from the top ten. Specimen: PBMCs. These receptors were taken from a man aged 50 or older in good health and CMV-seropositive.

The rearrangement joins TRBV25-1 to TRBJ2-7, with D maybe TRBD2 (6 bases). The length of the CDR3 is 17 residues. V shed 0 bases and J shed 1 base, with 16 bases lying between them. In germline, CDR1 is MGHDK, CDR2 SYGVNS. CDR3 in amino acids: CASSEYHTLGGSYEQYF. In DNA, the CDR3 is TGTGCCAGCAGTGAATACCATACTCTTGGGGGGTCCTACGAGCAGTACTTC.

The chain has TRBV27 and TRBJ2-5; TRBD2 aligns across 11 bases. V shed 5 bases and J 1 base; nucleotides not matched to a gene: 3. Germline V gene lookup returns CDR1 MNHEY and CDR2 SMNVEV (reference sequence). The CDR3 loop spans 15 amino acids. CDR3 sequence (DNA): TGTGCCAGCAGTGGGGGGACTAGCGGCCAAGAGACCCAGTACTTC. This gives the protein CASSGGTSGQETQYF.